The 28 T cell receptor beta chains in this list originate from one sample, sequenced in a study of blood T cell repertoires in COVID-19. Data came from immunoSEQ multiplex PCR; TCRdb stores just in-frame clones and leaves some out. The sample includes hundreds of thousands of clones, about 83% of them seen just once. Sequenced: peripheral blood. The receptors were gathered from a woman between 50 and 59 years old with acute or convalescent COVID-19.

The V gene is TRBV7-9, the J gene TRBJ2-5, with TRBD1 matching over 7 bases. The germline V gene encodes CDR1 SEHNR and CDR2 FQNEAQ (reference sequence). This CDR3 is 14 amino acids long. The V gene end was trimmed by 5 bases and the J gene end by 3 bases; junction bases not matched to a gene: 6. The CDR3 sequence is CASSPRDSEETQYF. CDR3 bases: TGTGCCAGCAGCCCCCGGGACAGCGAAGAGACCCAGTACTTC.

This CDR3 reads CASSFTANTEAFF. CDR3 DNA: TGTGCCAGCAGTTTTACAGCGAACACTGAAGCTTTCTTT. V usage is TRBV12-3 or TRBV12-4 and J usage is TRBJ1-1; no clear D gene. The V end was cut by 3 bases, the J end by 1 base, with 6 bases between. CDR3 size: 13 residues.

V is TRBV3-1 (or the pseudogene TRBV3-2) and J is TRBJ1-2; possibly TRBD1 for D (6 bases). CDR3 size: 15 residues. Germline V lookup: CDR1 LGHDT, CDR2 YNNKEL (reference sequence). The germline V and J ends were trimmed by 4 bases and 0 bases, with 12 bases remaining between them. DNA for the CDR3: TGTGCCAGCAGCCCCAGCGGGGGCACTAACTATGGCTACACCTTC. This codes for CASSPSGGTNYGYTF.

This chain joins TRBV11-2 and TRBJ2-7; a possible D gene is TRBD2 (5 bases). This CDR3 is built from 14 residues. Germline V gene sequence: CDR1 SGHAT, CDR2 FQNNGV. V lost 1 base to trimming and J lost 0 bases, with 7 bases between them. CDR3 nucleotide sequence: TGTGCCAGCAGCTTAGTAGCGTCCTCCTACGAGCAGTACTTC. It codes for CASSLVASSYEQYF.

This sequence joins TRBV27 and TRBJ2-7; 11 bases are a match to TRBD1. CDR3 length: 13 residues. Per the germline V gene, CDR1 is MNHEY and CDR2 is SMNVEV (reference sequence). Germline trimming cut 6 bases from V and 6 bases from J; bases unmatched to any gene: 4. The CDR3 loop reads CASRPGTGGEQYF. The CDR3 bases are TGTGCCAGCAGACCGGGGACAGGGGGCGAGCAGTACTTC.

The chain recombines TRBV5-1 with TRBJ2-1, with 8 bases lining up with TRBD1. This CDR3 has 16 residues. Germline trimming cut 4 bases from V and 0 bases from J; bases unmatched to any gene: 6. In germline, CDR1 is SGHRS, CDR2 YFSETQ. CDR3 sequence: CASSQGAGSSYNEQFF. For the CDR3, the DNA is TGCGCCAGCAGCCAGGGGGCGGGGAGCTCCTACAATGAGCAGTTCTTC.

This clone was detected once. The V call is TRBV28, the J call TRBJ1-2; a weak D match, TRBD1 (5 bases). From germline, CDR1 is MDHEN and CDR2 SYDVKM. The V end lost 5 bases, the J end lost 3 bases, and 19 bases lay between the germline ends. The CDR3 covers 16 residues. The CDR3: CASSTSGDSAHYGYTF. The CDR3 DNA reads as TGTGCCAGCAGTACCTCCGGTGACAGCGCACACTATGGCTACACCTTC.

CDR3 coding DNA: TGCGCCAGCAAAGGGACAGGCGCCACCGGGGAGCTGTTTTTT. Its translation: CASKGTGATGELFF. The chain links TRBV10-1 to TRBJ2-2; 8 positions match TRBD1. With 7 bases clipped from V and 4 bases from J, the junction kept 5 bases outside the gene matches. The germline CDR1 and CDR2 sequences are WNHNN and SYGVQD (reference sequence). The CDR3 has 14 residues.

CDR3 region: CASSEGRLAGVVVNTDTQYF. The DNA for the CDR3 is TGTGCCAGCAGTGAAGGGAGACTAGCGGGAGTAGTTGTCAACACAGATACGCAGTATTTT. The chain uses TRBV6-1 and TRBJ2-3, with 12 bases fitting TRBD2. CDR3 length: 20 residues. Germline loops: CDR1 MNHNS, CDR2 SASEGT. V was clipped by 1 base and J by 2 bases; unmatched bases: 13.

V usage is TRBV7-6 and J usage is TRBJ2-7; 16 nucleotides line up with TRBD2. Trimming took 2 bases from V and 5 from J; bases not matched to a gene: 3. Germline V gene sequence: CDR1 SGHVS, CDR2 FNYEAQ. The CDR3 length is 16 residues. The CDR3 nucleotides read TGTGCCAGCAGCTTAATGGGACTAGCGGGAGGGGACGAGCAGTACTTC. It specifies CASSLMGLAGGDEQYF.

This clone was picked up a small number of times. This chain connects TRBV5-6 to TRBJ1-1; TRBD1 is a possible D gene (5 bases). V was pared by 4 bases and J by 4 bases, with 11 bases between. This CDR3 is built from 13 residues. The germline gives CDR1 SGHDT, CDR2 YYEEEE. The CDR3 DNA is TGTGCCAGCAGCACTACAGGTTTCACTGAAGCTTTCTTT. Its protein product is CASSTTGFTEAFF.

The V call is TRBV18, the J call TRBJ1-4, with TRBD1 matching over 8 bases. This CDR3 comprises 16 residues. Germline V lookup: CDR1 KGHSH, CDR2 LQKENI. The V segment lost 5 bases and the J segment 1 base; nucleotides outside the gene matches: 6. CDR3: CASSFLGQGTNEKLFF. The CDR3 DNA sequence: TGTGCCAGCTCATTCCTCGGACAGGGAACTAATGAAAAACTGTTTTTT.

In DNA, the CDR3 is TGTGCCAGCAGCCTAACACTAGCGGGCTCCTACGAGCAGTACTTC. Protein: CASSLTLAGSYEQYF. The rearrangement uses TRBV13 and TRBJ2-7; 9 bases line up with TRBD2. The junction had 5 bases not matched to a gene; V was cut back by 5 bases and J by 0 bases. Germline lookup yields CDR1 PRHDT and CDR2 FYEKMQ (reference sequence). The CDR3 totals 15 residues. Full variable domain (rest looked up from reference TRBV13 and TRBJ2-7): AAGVIQSPRHLIKEKRETATLKCYPIPRHDTVYWYQQGPGQDPQFLISFYEKMQSDKGSIPDRFSAQQFSDYHSELNMSSLELGDSALYFCASSLTLAGSYEQYFGPGTRLTVT.

V is TRBV28 and J is TRBJ1-1; 8 nucleotides align to TRBD1. The CDR3 has 16 amino acids. Germline trimming cut 6 bases from V and 1 base from J; bases unmatched to any gene: 10. In germline, CDR1 is MDHEN, CDR2 SYDVKM. The CDR3 region is CASRTWPGGRNTEAFF. The CDR3 DNA follows: TGTGCCAGCAGAACCTGGCCAGGGGGCAGGAACACTGAAGCTTTCTTT.

The CDR3 loop is CSVGGRGNEQFF. The CDR3 DNA sequence: TGCAGCGTGGGGGGCAGGGGGAATGAGCAGTTCTTC. The rearrangement links TRBV29-1 to TRBJ2-1; D may be TRBD1 (7 bases). Germline CDR1 SQVTM, CDR2 ANQGSEA. CDR3 size: 12 residues. With 6 bases removed from V and 7 bases from J, the gap between germline ends came to 13 bases.

J is TRBJ2-7 and V is TRBV30; D gene ambiguous. Trimming removed 0 bases at V and 10 bases at J, with 13 bases between. The CDR3 spans 12 residues. Germline assignment: CDR1 GTSNPN and CDR2 SVGIG (reference sequence). CDR3: CAWSVALNSQYF. CDR3 DNA sequence: TGTGCCTGGAGTGTGGCTTTGAACAGTCAGTACTTC.

V and J are TRBV6-5 and TRBJ2-1, with a possible D match to TRBD1 (5 bases). The CDR3 totals 12 residues. The V gene's germline CDR1 is MNHEY and CDR2 SVGAGI. V lost 6 bases, J lost 8 bases, and 11 bases lay in between. The CDR3 loop is CASRGWGDEQFF. CDR3 nucleotides: TGTGCCAGCAGGGGATGGGGCGATGAGCAGTTCTTC.

The chain joins TRBV9 to TRBJ1-6; maybe TRBD1 (5 bases). The CDR3 covers 15 residues. From germline, CDR1 is SGDLS and CDR2 YYNGEE. V lost 0 bases, J lost 8 bases, and 12 bases lay in between. The CDR3 region has the DNA TGTGCCAGCAGCGTAGACGCAGGGAGGGATTCACCCCTCCACTTT. It specifies CASSVDAGRDSPLHF.

Notes on this clone: This CDR3 is also generated by other DNA sequences in the sample. The chain joins TRBV6-5 to TRBJ1-6, with D unclear. Trimming stripped 6 bases from V and 3 bases from J, with 9 bases between. This CDR3 spans 14 amino acids. The V gene's germline CDR1 is MNHEY and CDR2 SVGAGI. DNA for the CDR3: TGTGCCAGCAGCCCCCTGAGCTATAATTCACCCCTCCACTTT. It codes for CASSPLSYNSPLHF.

This sequence joins TRBV12-3 or TRBV12-4 and TRBJ2-3; possible D gene TRBD2, 5 bases. This CDR3 region has 13 residues. V was pared by 6 bases and J by 8 bases, with 15 bases between. CDR3 residues: CASRSDPRGTQYF. In DNA form, the CDR3 reads TGTGCCAGCAGGTCGGACCCCCGGGGTACGCAGTATTTT.

This chain uses TRBV18 with TRBJ1-2; tentative D call: TRBD1 (6 bases). Germline V gives CDR1 KGHSH, CDR2 LQKENI. The length of the CDR3 is 14 residues. V lost 1 base and J 4 bases, leaving 10 bases between the germline ends. For the CDR3, the DNA is TGTGCCAGCTCACCACTAACGGACAGCTATGGCTACACCTTC. Translation gives CASSPLTDSYGYTF.

As for this clone: An end of the junction does not agree with germline; a read error may underlie this. The chain carries TRBV6-1 and TRBJ2-7; 8 nucleotides agree with TRBD2. This CDR3 has 12 residues. From germline, CDR1 is MNHNS and CDR2 SASEGT. CDR3 residues: CASREASGQQYF. The CDR3 nucleotides are TGTGCCAGCAGGGAAGCTAGCGGGCAGCAGTACTTC.

The chain couples TRBV27 to TRBJ2-1; 9 bases line up with TRBD1. V trimming: 6 bases; J trimming: 6 bases; junction bases outside the gene matches: 6. The CDR3 sequence is 14 residues long. Germline CDR1 MNHEY, CDR2 SMNVEV (reference sequence). The CDR3 loop reads CASRGTGHGNEQFF. The CDR3 nucleotides read TGTGCCAGCAGGGGGACAGGGCATGGCAATGAGCAGTTCTTC.

This clone has more than one count but fewer than ten. The J gene is TRBJ2-1, the V gene TRBV9; D gene ambiguous. V dropped 0 bases and J dropped 5 bases, with 18 bases sitting between them. The CDR3 extends over 17 amino acids. Germline loops: CDR1 SGDLS, CDR2 YYNGEE. The CDR3 reads CASSVDALPMKHNEQFF. CDR3 nucleotides: TGTGCCAGCAGCGTAGACGCACTACCCATGAAGCACAATGAGCAGTTCTTC.

J is TRBJ2-3 and V is TRBV5-1; TRBD2 matches at 11 bases. Germline CDR1 reads SGHRS; CDR2 reads YFSETQ. J gave up 0 bases and V 0 bases, and 6 bases lay outside the gene matches. The CDR3 totals 18 residues. The CDR3 nucleotides are TGCGCCAGCAGCTTGGGTCTAGCGGGAGGCCCCAGCACAGATACGCAGTATTTT. Its translation is CASSLGLAGGPSTDTQYF.

This clone was counted between two and nine times. This chain links TRBV30 with TRBJ1-3, with unresolved D. The CDR3 runs to 13 residues. Trimming took 4 bases from V and 0 from J, leaving 7 bases between them. CDR1 GTSNPN and CDR2 SVGIG come from the germline V gene (reference sequence). CDR3 DNA: TGTGCCTGGACGCAGGCCTCTGGAAACACCATATATTTT. It is translated as CAWTQASGNTIYF.

V usage is TRBV28 and J usage is TRBJ2-7; D might be TRBD1 (6 bases). The germline gives CDR1 MDHEN, CDR2 SYDVKM. The CDR3 runs to 15 residues. Trimming took off 0 bases at V and 3 bases at J, with 12 bases between the two ends. Here the CDR3 DNA reads TGTGCCAGCAGTTTATGGGGGCAGGGGCGCTACGAGCAGTACTTC. Translation: CASSLWGQGRYEQYF.

This clone was counted only a few times. V is TRBV2 and J is TRBJ2-5; no firm D call. Looked up from germline, CDR1 is SNHLY and CDR2 is FYNNEI. Trimming removed 4 bases from V and 2 bases from J, with 5 bases in between. CDR3 length: 12 amino acids. The CDR3 spells CASSVLQETQYF. DNA of the CDR3: TGTGCCAGCAGTGTACTACAAGAGACCCAGTACTTC.